The clone carrying this T cell receptor beta chain was observed many times. Antigen: not known. By 5'RACE with 10-nucleotide random UMIs, the cDNA was made. TCRdb re-called the 5' RACE reads with MiXCR, one entry per CDR3 protein. Of approximately 50,000 distinct CDR3 sequences listed, 10% are singletons. These data originate in a study of neurological immune-mediated disorders. The study's findings and limits: The study found no CDR3 amino acid sequences shared by expanded clones across subjects, suggesting private repertoires in all groups. HTLV-1-associated myelopathy led in TCR clonal expansion, while multiple sclerosis ranked lowest, below healthy controls.

V dropped 4 bases and J dropped 3 bases, with 12 bases sitting between them. The CDR3 extends over 14 amino acids. Germline V CDR1 and CDR2: SGHRS, YFSETQ. The source is a man between 65 and 79 years old with HTLV-1-associated myelopathy (HAM/TSP). The V call is TRBV5-1, the J call TRBJ2-3, with a weak D call TRBD1 (6 bases). The specimen sequenced was PBMCs. CDR3 residues: CASSPGQQTDTQYF. The CDR3 bases are TGCGCCAGCAGCCCTGGACAGCAGACAGATACGCAGTATTTT.